The 20 T cell receptor beta chains below come from one sample, sequenced in a study of CD8 T cells in ankylosing spondylitis. One entry per CDR3 protein, called by TCRdb with MiXCR from the 5' RACE reads. The sample comprises roughly 150,000 distinct CDR3 sequences, around 32% of which are singletons, and 4.5% to 6% rests with the top ten. The sequencing sample was made of synovial fluid, either unsorted or a sorted T cell fraction (not recorded which). These receptors all stem from a male donor with ankylosing spondylitis.

The rearrangement links TRBV7-8 to TRBJ2-1, with D possibly TRBD2 on 6 matching bases. Trimming pared 3 bases from V and 4 bases from J, leaving 13 bases between. Germline assignment: CDR1 SGHVS and CDR2 FQNEAQ. This CDR3 contains 15 residues. The CDR3 sequence is CASSFGRDEYNEQFF. In DNA form, the CDR3 reads TGTGCCAGCAGCTTTGGGCGGGACGAGTACAATGAGCAGTTCTTC.

The rearrangement uses TRBV5-5 and TRBJ2-1; no firm D call. Germline V gives CDR1 SGHKS, CDR2 YYEKEE (reference sequence). The CDR3 spans 13 residues. V shed 2 bases and J shed 10 bases, with 13 bases lying between them. This CDR3 reads CASSFELGREQFF. In nucleotides, the CDR3 is TGTGCCAGCAGCTTTGAGCTCGGAAGGGAGCAGTTCTTC.

V and J are TRBV20-1 and TRBJ2-7, with 10 positions matching TRBD2. The CDR3 spans 14 residues. CDR1 is DFQATT and CDR2 is SNEGSKA in the germline V gene (reference sequence). V dropped 3 bases and J dropped 5; count of bases not matched to a gene: 7. The CDR3 nucleotides read TGCAGTGCTAGCCCCGCTAGCGGGGGCCACGAGCAGTACTTC. As protein: CSASPASGGHEQYF.

This clonotype is a singleton in its sample. The chain combines TRBV20-1 with TRBJ1-5; perhaps TRBD1 as D (6 bases). The CDR3 runs 15 residues. Per the germline V gene, CDR1 is DFQATT and CDR2 is SNEGSKA (reference sequence). V was clipped by 3 bases and J by 1 base, with 13 bases between them. Here the CDR3 reads CSARRGQGSNQPQHF. The DNA for the CDR3 is TGCAGTGCTAGGAGGGGCCAGGGGAGCAATCAGCCCCAGCATTTT.

The rearrangement links TRBV2 to TRBJ2-5; TRBD2 matches at 11 bases. Germline assignment: CDR1 SNHLY and CDR2 FYNNEI. V shed 6 bases, J shed 4 bases, and the junction held 10 bases outside the gene matches. The CDR3 loop spans 16 amino acids. CDR3 sequence (DNA): TGTGCCAGCAGGGGATGGGGGACTAGCGGTAGAGAGACCCAGTACTTC. Protein: CASRGWGTSGRETQYF.

This clonotype occurred many times. The rearrangement joins TRBV7-9 to TRBJ1-2; D uncertain. V gave up 1 base and J gave up 3 bases, with 9 bases separating them. The CDR3 runs 14 residues. The germline V gene encodes CDR1 SEHNR and CDR2 FQNEAQ (reference sequence). The CDR3 DNA reads TGTGCCAGCAGCTTAGGAACAGTCGACTATGGCTACACCTTC. This gives the protein CASSLGTVDYGYTF.

This clonotype has more than one count but fewer than ten. The rearrangement links TRBV6-5 to TRBJ1-1; maybe TRBD1 (6 bases). In germline, CDR1 is MNHEY, CDR2 SVGAGI. This CDR3 region has 17 residues. V gave up 1 base and J gave up 1 base, with 16 bases separating them. CDR3 protein: CASSYLGGTAQNTEAFF. CDR3 DNA: TGTGCCAGCAGTTACTTAGGGGGGACCGCACAGAACACTGAAGCTTTCTTT.

This clonotype has at least ten counts. The chain carries TRBV7-9 and TRBJ1-6; D ambiguous. The CDR3 is 17 residues long. Germline CDR1 SEHNR, CDR2 FQNEAQ (reference sequence). Deletions cut 3 bases from V and 6 bases from J, with 18 bases between. For the CDR3, the DNA is TGTGCCAGCAGCTTTACCCCTTCGGGCCTGGGTAATTCACCCCTCCACTTT. It translates to CASSFTPSGLGNSPLHF.

This clonotype was found a few times. The chain joins TRBV9 to TRBJ1-2; D is possibly TRBD1 (5 bases). V was shortened by 0 bases and J by 6 bases, with 12 bases between the two germline ends. CDR1 is SGDLS and CDR2 is YYNGEE in the germline V gene. The CDR3 loop spans 14 amino acids. The CDR3 region is CASSVAPRGHGYTF. CDR3 coding DNA: TGTGCCAGCAGCGTAGCCCCCCGGGGACATGGCTACACCTTC.

A remark on this clonotype: An end of the junction differs from the germline gene, which may be a read error. J is TRBJ1-3 and V is TRBV14; possibly TRBD1 for D (6 bases). The CDR3 spans 16 residues. Germline V gene data show CDR1 as SGHDN and CDR2 as FVKESK. Here the CDR3 reads CASSQIQGFSGNTIYF. The CDR3 region has the DNA TGTGCAAGCAGCCAAATACAGGGATTTTCTGGAAACACCATATATTTT.

The rearrangement joins TRBV28 to TRBJ2-4; TRBD2 might be the D (6 bases). The germline CDR1 and CDR2 sequences are MDHEN and SYDVKM. V was shortened by 7 bases and J by 3 bases, with 22 bases between the two germline ends. The CDR3 has 17 amino acids. CDR3 residues: CASTPAGQGGGKNIQYF. As DNA, the CDR3 is TGTGCCAGCACTCCTGCGGGGCAGGGTGGGGGCAAAAACATTCAGTACTTC. The full variable domain, with the rest looked up from reference TRBV28 and TRBJ2-4, is DVKVTQSSRYLVKRTGEKVFLECVQDMDHENMFWYRQDPGLGLRLIYFSYDVKMKEKGDIPEGYSVSREKKERFSLILESASTNQTSMYLCASTPAGQGGGKNIQYFGAGTRLSVL.

There are a few counts of this clonotype. The genes are TRBV28 and TRBJ2-2, with D possibly matching TRBD1 (6 bases). The CDR3 is 13 amino acids. Germline CDR1 reads MDHEN; CDR2 reads SYDVKM. V dropped 5 bases and J dropped 8 bases, with 12 bases sitting between them. CDR3 sequence: CASSRTAPGELFF. Written as DNA, the CDR3 is TGTGCCAGCAGTCGGACAGCTCCAGGGGAGCTGTTTTTT.

The chain has TRBV5-1 and TRBJ2-2; 9 nucleotides agree with TRBD2. Germline V gene sequence: CDR1 SGHRS, CDR2 YFSETQ. Trimming took 2 bases from V and 6 from J; bases not matched to a gene: 8. This CDR3 is 16 amino acids long. The DNA for the CDR3 is TGCGCCAGCAGCTTTAGTAGTAGCGGGAGCCCCGGGGAGCTGTTTTTT. The encoded protein is CASSFSSSGSPGELFF.

The chain combines TRBV20-1 with TRBJ2-7; 7 bases are a match to TRBD2. The CDR3 loop spans 14 amino acids. V was clipped by 6 bases and J by 6 bases; unmatched bases: 14. CDR1 and CDR2 (germline): DFQATT, SNEGSKA (reference sequence). In nucleotides, the CDR3 is TGCAGTGCCCCGTCTGGCGGGAGTTCACCCGAGCAGTACTTC. This gives the protein CSAPSGGSSPEQYF.

The chain carries TRBV11-1 and TRBJ2-6; possibly TRBD1 for D (6 bases). V shed 5 bases and J shed 1 base, with 18 bases lying between them. CDR3 length: 18 residues. CDR1 and CDR2 from the germline V gene are SGHAT and FQDESV (reference sequence). The CDR3 DNA follows: TGTGCCAGCAGCCCTTATACCGCTACAGGGTCTGGGGCCAACGTCCTGACTTTC. Translating gives CASSPYTATGSGANVLTF.

The chain combines TRBV7-9 with TRBJ2-1, with D perhaps assigned TRBD1 or TRBD2 (5 bases each). From germline, CDR1 is SEHNR and CDR2 FQNEAQ (reference sequence). There are 14 residues in the CDR3. Trimming pared 3 bases from V and 6 bases from J, leaving 12 bases between. The CDR3 nucleotides read TGTGCCAGCAGCTTGATGGGGGATCTCAATGAGCAGTTCTTC. Translation: CASSLMGDLNEQFF. Supplemented by reference TRBV7-9 and TRBJ2-1, the full variable domain reads DTGVSQNPRHKITKRGQNVTFRCDPISEHNRLYWYRQTLGQGPEFLTYFQNEAQLEKSRLLSDRFSAERPKGSFSTLEIQRTEQGDSAMYLCASSLMGDLNEQFFGPGTRLTVL.

V usage is TRBV29-1 and J usage is TRBJ1-1; D remains unclear. There are 14 residues in the CDR3. CDR1 and CDR2 from the germline V gene are SQVTM and ANQGSEA. With 2 bases removed from V and 3 bases from J, the gap between germline ends came to 13 bases. For the CDR3, the DNA is TGCAGCGTTGAAACCCGAGGAGTGGACACTGAAGCTTTCTTT. Amino acid sequence: CSVETRGVDTEAFF.

The sample holds a few counts of this clonotype. The genes are TRBV2 and TRBJ2-1; D not resolved. Trimming left V 3 bases short and J 4 bases short, with 4 bases between. This CDR3 comprises 12 residues. Germline V gives CDR1 SNHLY, CDR2 FYNNEI. The CDR3 sequence: CASSDRYNEQFF. In nucleotides, the CDR3 is TGTGCCAGCAGTGACCGATACAATGAGCAGTTCTTC.

The sample holds a few counts of this clonotype. The chain has TRBV12-3 or TRBV12-4 and TRBJ1-5; 8 positions agree with TRBD1. Unmatched junction bases numbered 9, after V lost 6 bases and J lost 2 bases. This CDR3 region has 16 residues. CDR3 coding DNA: TGTGCCAGCAGCCCAGGGGGCGGGAGGGGCAATCAGCCCCAGCATTTT. This encodes CASSPGGGRGNQPQHF.

This clonotype was found a few times. J is TRBJ2-1 and V is TRBV5-1, with D possibly being TRBD2 (5 bases). CDR3 length: 12 amino acids. Trimming took 3 bases from V and 10 from J, leaving 11 bases between them. Per the germline V gene, CDR1 is SGHRS and CDR2 is YFSETQ. The CDR3 DNA is TGCGCCAGCAGCTCGAATAGCGTGGAGCAGTTCTTC. It translates to CASSSNSVEQFF.